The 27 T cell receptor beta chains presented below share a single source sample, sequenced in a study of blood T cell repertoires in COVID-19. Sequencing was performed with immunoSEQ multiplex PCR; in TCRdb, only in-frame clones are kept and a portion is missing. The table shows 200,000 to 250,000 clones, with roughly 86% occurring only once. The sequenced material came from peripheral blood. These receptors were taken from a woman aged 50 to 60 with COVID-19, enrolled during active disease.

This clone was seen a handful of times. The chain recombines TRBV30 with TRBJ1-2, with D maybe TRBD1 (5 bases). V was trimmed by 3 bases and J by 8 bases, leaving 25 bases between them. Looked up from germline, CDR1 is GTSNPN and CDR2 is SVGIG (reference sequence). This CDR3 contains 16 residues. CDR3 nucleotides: TGTGCCTGGAGCCACCAACCAGGGATGTCTCCGGTGGGCTACACCTTC. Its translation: CAWSHQPGMSPVGYTF.

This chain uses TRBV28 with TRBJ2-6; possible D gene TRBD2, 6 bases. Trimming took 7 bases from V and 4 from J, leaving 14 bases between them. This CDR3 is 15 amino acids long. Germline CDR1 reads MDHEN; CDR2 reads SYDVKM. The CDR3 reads CASIPGDSGANVLTF. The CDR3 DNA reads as TGTGCCAGCATCCCGGGGGATTCCGGGGCCAACGTCCTGACTTTC.

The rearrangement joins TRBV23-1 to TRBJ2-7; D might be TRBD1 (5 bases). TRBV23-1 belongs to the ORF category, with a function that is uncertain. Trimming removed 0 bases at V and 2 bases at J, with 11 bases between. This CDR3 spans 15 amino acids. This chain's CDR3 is CASSQSTRVTYEQYF. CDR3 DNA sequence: TGCGCCAGCAGTCAATCGACCAGGGTGACCTACGAGCAGTACTTC.

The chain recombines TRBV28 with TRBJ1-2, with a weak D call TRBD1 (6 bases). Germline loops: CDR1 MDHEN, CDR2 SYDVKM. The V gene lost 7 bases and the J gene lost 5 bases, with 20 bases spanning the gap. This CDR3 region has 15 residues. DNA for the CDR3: TGTGCCAGCATGGCCCCCCAGGGGCTGCCTTATGGCTACACCTTC. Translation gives CASMAPQGLPYGYTF.

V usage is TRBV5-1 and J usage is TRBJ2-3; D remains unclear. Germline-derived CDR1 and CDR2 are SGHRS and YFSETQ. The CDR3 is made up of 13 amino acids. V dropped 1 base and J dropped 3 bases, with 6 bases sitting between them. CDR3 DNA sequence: TGCGCCAGCAGCTTGTTTAGTACAGATACGCAGTATTTT. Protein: CASSLFSTDTQYF.

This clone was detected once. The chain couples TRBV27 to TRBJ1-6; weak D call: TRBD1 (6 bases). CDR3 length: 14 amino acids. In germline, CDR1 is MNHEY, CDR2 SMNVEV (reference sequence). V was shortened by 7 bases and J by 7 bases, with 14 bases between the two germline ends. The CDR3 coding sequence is TGTGCCAGCACCACAGGGTTCGGAAATTCACCCCTCCACTTT. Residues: CASTTGFGNSPLHF.

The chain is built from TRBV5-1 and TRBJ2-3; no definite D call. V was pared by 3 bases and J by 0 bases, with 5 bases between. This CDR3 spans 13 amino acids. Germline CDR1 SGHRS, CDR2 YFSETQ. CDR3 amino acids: CASSSFSTDTQYF. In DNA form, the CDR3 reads TGCGCCAGCAGCTCGTTTAGCACAGATACGCAGTATTTT. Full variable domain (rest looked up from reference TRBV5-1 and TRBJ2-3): KAGVTQTPRYLIKTRGQQVTLSCSPISGHRSVSWYQQTPGQGLQFLFEYFSETQRNKGNFPGRFSGRQFSNSRSEMNVSTLELGDSALYLCASSSFSTDTQYFGPGTRLTVL.

The CDR3 region is CASSLGTGPNSPLHF. CDR3 bases: TGTGCCAGCAGCCTTGGGACAGGGCCAAATTCACCCCTCCACTTT. The rearrangement joins TRBV7-6 to TRBJ1-6, with TRBD1 identical over 9 bases. Germline CDR1 reads SGHVS; CDR2 reads FNYEAQ. This CDR3 region has 15 residues. The V segment lost 5 bases and the J segment 7 bases; nucleotides outside the gene matches: 6.

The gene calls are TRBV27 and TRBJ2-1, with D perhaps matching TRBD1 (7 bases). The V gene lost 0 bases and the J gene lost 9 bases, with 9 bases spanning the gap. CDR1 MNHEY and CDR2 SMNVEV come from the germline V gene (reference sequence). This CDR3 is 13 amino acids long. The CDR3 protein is CASSLSQGGEQFF. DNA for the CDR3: TGTGCCAGCAGTTTATCCCAGGGGGGTGAGCAGTTCTTC.

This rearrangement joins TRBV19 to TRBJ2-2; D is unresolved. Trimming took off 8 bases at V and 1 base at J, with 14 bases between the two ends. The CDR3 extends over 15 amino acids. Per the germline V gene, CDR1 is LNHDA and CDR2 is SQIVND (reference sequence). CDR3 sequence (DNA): TGTGCCAGTGGGCCCTGGCCAGGGAACACCGGGGAGCTGTTTTTT. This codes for CASGPWPGNTGELFF.

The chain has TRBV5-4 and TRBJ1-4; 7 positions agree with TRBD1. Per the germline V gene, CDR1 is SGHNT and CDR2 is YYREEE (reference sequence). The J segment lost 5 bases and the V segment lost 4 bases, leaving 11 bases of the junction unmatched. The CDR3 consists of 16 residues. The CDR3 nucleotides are TGTGCCAGCAGCCCCAAGGGGGGCAGGGGGAATGAAAAACTGTTTTTT. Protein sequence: CASSPKGGRGNEKLFF.

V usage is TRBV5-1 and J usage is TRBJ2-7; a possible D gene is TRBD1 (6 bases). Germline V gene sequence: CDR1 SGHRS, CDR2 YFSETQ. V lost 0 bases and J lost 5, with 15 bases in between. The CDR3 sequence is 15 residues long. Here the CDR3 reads CASSLGGQGPNEQYF. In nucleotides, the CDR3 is TGCGCCAGCAGCTTGGGGGGGCAGGGGCCAAACGAGCAGTACTTC. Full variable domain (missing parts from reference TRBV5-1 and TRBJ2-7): KAGVTQTPRYLIKTRGQQVTLSCSPISGHRSVSWYQQTPGQGLQFLFEYFSETQRNKGNFPGRFSGRQFSNSRSEMNVSTLELGDSALYLCASSLGGQGPNEQYFGPGTRLTVT.

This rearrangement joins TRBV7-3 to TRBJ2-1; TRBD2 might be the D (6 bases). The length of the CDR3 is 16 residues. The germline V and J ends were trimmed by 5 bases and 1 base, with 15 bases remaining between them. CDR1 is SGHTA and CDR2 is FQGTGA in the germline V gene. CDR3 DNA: TGTGCCAGCAGCCCCGTTCGGGGGTCGTCCTACAATGAGCAGTTCTTC. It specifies CASSPVRGSSYNEQFF. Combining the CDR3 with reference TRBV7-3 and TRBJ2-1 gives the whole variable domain GAGVSQTPSNKVTEKGKYVELRCDPISGHTALYWYRQSLGQGPEFLIYFQGTGAADDSGLPNDRFFAVRPEGSVSTLKIQRTERGDSAVYLCASSPVRGSSYNEQFFGPGTRLTVL.

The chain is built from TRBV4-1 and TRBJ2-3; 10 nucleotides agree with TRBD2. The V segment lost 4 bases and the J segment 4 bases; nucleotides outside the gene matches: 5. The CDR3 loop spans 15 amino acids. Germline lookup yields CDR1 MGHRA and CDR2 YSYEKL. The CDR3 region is CASSPGLALSDTQYF. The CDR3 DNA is TGCGCCAGCAGCCCGGGACTAGCGTTATCAGATACGCAGTATTTT.

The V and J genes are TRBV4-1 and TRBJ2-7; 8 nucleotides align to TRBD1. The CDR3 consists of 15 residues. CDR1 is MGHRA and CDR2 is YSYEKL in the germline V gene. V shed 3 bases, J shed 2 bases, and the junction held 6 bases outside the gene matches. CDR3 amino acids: CASSHRDRGPYEQYF. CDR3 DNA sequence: TGCGCCAGCAGCCACCGAGACAGGGGTCCCTACGAGCAGTACTTC.

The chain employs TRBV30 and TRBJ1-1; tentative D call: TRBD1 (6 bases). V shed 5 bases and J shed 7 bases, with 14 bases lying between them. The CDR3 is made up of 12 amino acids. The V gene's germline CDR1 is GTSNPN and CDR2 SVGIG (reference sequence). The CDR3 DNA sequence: TGTGCCTGGTCGGACAGCAGTTATGAAGCTTTCTTT. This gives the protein CAWSDSSYEAFF.

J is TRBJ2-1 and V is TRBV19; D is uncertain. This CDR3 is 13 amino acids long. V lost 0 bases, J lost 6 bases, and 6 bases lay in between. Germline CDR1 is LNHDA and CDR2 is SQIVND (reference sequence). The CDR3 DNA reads TGTGCCAGTAGTATAGATTCCCTCAATGAGCAGTTCTTC. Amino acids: CASSIDSLNEQFF.

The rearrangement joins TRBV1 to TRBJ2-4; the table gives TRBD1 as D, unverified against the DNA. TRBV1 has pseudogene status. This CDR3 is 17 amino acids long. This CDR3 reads CTSSGQGWGPAKNIQYF. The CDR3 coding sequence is TGCACCAGCAGCGGCCAGGGATGGGGGCCAGCCAAAAACATTCAGTACTTC.

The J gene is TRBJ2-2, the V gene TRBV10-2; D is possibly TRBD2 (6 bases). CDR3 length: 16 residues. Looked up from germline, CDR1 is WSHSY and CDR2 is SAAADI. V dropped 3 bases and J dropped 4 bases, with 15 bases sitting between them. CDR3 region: CASSDPPGVGTGELFF. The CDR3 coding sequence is TGCGCCAGCAGTGACCCACCGGGGGTCGGCACCGGGGAGCTGTTTTTT.

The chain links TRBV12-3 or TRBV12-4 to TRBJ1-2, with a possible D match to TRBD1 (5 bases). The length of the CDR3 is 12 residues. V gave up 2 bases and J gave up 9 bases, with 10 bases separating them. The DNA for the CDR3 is TGTGCCAGCAGTTTAACCCGGGGGAGCTACACCTTC. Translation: CASSLTRGSYTF.

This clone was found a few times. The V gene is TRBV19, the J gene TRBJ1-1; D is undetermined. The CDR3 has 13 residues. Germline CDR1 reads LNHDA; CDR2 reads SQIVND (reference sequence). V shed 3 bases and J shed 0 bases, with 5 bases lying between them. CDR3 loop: CASSINMNTEAFF. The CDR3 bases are TGTGCCAGTAGTATTAACATGAACACTGAAGCTTTCTTT. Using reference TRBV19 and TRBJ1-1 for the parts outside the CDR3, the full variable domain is DGGITQSPKYLFRKEGQNVTLSCEQNLNHDAMYWYRQDPGQGLRLIYYSQIVNDFQKGDIAEGYSVSREKKESFPLTVTSAQKNPTAFYLCASSINMNTEAFFGQGTRLTVV.

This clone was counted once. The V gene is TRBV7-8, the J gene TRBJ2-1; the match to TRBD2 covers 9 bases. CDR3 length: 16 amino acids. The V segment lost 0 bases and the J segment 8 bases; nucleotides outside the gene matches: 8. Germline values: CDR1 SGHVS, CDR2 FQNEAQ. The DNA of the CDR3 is TGTGCCAGCAGCTTAGCGCCACTAGCGGGCCGGGATGAGCAGTTCTTC. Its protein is CASSLAPLAGRDEQFF.

The CDR3 bases are TGTGCCAGCAGCTTGATTCTAGGGACAGGGGGCTTGAAGCCCCAGCATTTT. Amino acid sequence: CASSLILGTGGLKPQHF. The chain employs TRBV5-4 and TRBJ1-5, with 12 bases fitting TRBD1. Germline V lookup: CDR1 SGHNT, CDR2 YYREEE (reference sequence). V trimming: 1 base; J trimming: 8 bases; junction bases outside the gene matches: 10. There are 17 residues in the CDR3.

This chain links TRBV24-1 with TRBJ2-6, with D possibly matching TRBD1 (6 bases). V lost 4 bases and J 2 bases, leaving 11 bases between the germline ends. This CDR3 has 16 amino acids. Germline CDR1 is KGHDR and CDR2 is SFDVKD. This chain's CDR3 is CATSDTHRAGANVLTF. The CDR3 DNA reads TGTGCCACCAGTGACACCCACAGGGCTGGGGCCAACGTCCTGACTTTC.

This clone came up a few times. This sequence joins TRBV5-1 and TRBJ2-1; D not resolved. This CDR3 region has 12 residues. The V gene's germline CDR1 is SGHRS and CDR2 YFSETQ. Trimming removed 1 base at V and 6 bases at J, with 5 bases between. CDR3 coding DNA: TGCGCCAGCAGCTTGAGTAGCAATGAGCAGTTCTTC. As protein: CASSLSSNEQFF.

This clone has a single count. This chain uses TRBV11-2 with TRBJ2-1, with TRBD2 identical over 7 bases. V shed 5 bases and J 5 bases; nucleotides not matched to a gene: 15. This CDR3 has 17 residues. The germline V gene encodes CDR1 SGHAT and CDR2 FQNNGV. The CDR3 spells CASSRNIPGLLNNEQFF. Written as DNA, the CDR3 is TGTGCCAGCAGCCGGAATATTCCGGGACTACTAAACAATGAGCAGTTCTTC.

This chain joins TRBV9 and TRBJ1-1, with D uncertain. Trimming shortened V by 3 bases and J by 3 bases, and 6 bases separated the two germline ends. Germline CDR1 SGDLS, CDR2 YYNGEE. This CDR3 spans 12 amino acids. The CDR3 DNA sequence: TGTGCCAGCAGCGAGAGTGACACTGAAGCTTTCTTT. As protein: CASSESDTEAFF.